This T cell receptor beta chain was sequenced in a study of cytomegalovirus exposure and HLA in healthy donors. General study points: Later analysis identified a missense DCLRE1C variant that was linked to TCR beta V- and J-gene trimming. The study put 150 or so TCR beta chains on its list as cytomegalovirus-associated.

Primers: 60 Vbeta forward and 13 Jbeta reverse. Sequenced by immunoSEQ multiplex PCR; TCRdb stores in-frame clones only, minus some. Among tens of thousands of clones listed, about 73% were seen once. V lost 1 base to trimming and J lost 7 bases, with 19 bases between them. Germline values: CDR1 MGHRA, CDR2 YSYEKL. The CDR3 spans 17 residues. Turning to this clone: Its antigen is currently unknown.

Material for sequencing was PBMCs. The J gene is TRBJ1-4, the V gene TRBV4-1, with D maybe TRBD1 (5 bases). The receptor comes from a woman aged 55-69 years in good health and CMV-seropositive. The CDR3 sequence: CASSQGIAAGGGEKLFF. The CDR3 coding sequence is TGCGCCAGCAGCCAAGGAATAGCGGCGGGGGGGGGTGAAAAACTGTTTTTT.